The sequence of this T cell receptor (beta chain) was determined in a study of T-cell reconstitution after alpha-beta-depleted transplantation in children. The V gene lost 0 bases and the J gene lost 0 bases, with 9 bases spanning the gap. The CDR3 has 15 residues. CDR1 is SGHRS, CDR2 YFSETQ, per germline. At least ten counts were recorded for this clonotype. Unique molecular identifiers were incorporated when the TCRbeta library was constructed. MiXCR, run by TCRdb on the PCR reads, gives a single entry per CDR3 protein. The data hold roughly 590,000 distinct CDR3 sequences, with roughly 15% observed a single time.

The sample was PBMCs from the stem cell graft donor, taken from the stem cell graft. The sequence was collected from a human donor who donated a stem cell graft to a child with acute myeloid leukemia. This chain connects TRBV5-1 to TRBJ1-1, with D perhaps TRBD1 (5 bases). CDR3 loop: CASSLGQPVNTEAFF. The CDR3 nucleotides are TGCGCCAGCAGCTTGGGACAGCCAGTGAACACTGAAGCTTTCTTT. Based on the CDR3 plus reference TRBV5-1 and TRBJ1-1, the full variable domain is KAGVTQTPRYLIKTRGQQVTLSCSPISGHRSVSWYQQTPGQGLQFLFEYFSETQRNKGNFPGRFSGRQFSNSRSEMNVSTLELGDSALYLCASSLGQPVNTEAFFGQGTRLTVV.